This T cell receptor beta chain is from a study of primary melanoma T cells and metastatic recurrence. Some clones are missing from TCRdb's copy, which holds only in-frame ones; the method was immunoSEQ multiplex PCR. This sample carries more than 90 clones, more than 85% of them seen once, and the ten largest clones take 13% to 15%. V lost 2 bases and J lost 6, with 20 bases in between. Germline-derived CDR1 and CDR2 are MNHGY and SAAAGT. The CDR3 contains 16 residues. Sequenced sample: melanoma tumor tissue. The chain joins TRBV6-8 to TRBJ2-7; D remains ambiguous. The clonotype comes from a human donor with melanoma. The CDR3 here is CASSYLHNSIPIEQYF. The CDR3 region has the DNA TGTGCCAGCAGTTACCTTCATAACTCCATCCCAATCGAGCAGTACTTC.